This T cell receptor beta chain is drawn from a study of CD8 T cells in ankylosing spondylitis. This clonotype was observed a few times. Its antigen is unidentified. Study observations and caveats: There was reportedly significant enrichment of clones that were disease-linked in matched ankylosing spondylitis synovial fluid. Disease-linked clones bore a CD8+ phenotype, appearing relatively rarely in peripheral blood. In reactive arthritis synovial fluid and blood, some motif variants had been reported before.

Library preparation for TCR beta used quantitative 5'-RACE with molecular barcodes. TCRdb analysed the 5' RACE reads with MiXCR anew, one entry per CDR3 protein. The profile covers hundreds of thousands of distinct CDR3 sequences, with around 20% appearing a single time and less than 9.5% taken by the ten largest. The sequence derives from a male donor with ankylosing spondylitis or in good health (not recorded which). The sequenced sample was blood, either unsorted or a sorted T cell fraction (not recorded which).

CDR3 DNA: TGTGCCACATGCAGGGGGTGGGGTGAAGCTTTCTTT. As protein: CATCRGWGEAFF. The rearrangement links TRBV28 to TRBJ1-1, with 7 nucleotides matching TRBD1. This CDR3 spans 12 amino acids. V was clipped by 10 bases and J by 7 bases; unmatched bases: 9. Germline CDR1 and CDR2: MDHEN and SYDVKM.